Below are 12 T cell receptor beta chains sequenced from a single sample in a study of blood T cells in healthy people across ages. For the second PCR, which ran for 7 to 11 cycles, a sample-barcoded 5' primer and a J-beta primer mix were used. TCRdb recomputed calls from the 5' RACE reads with MiXCR, one row per CDR3 protein. The table includes about 1,500,000 distinct CDR3 sequences, 28% detected once. Sequenced input: blood. The receptors were gathered from a woman aged 25 to 45 in good health.

This rearrangement joins TRBV6-4 to TRBJ2-2; D remains ambiguous. Germline lookup yields CDR1 MRHNA and CDR2 SNTAGT. The germline V and J ends were trimmed by 7 bases and 0 bases, with 9 bases remaining between them. There are 14 residues in the CDR3. The CDR3, as DNA: TGTGCCAGCACGGACGCCGCGAACACCGGGGAGCTGTTTTTT. As protein: CASTDAANTGELFF.

As for this clonotype: The germline gene is not matched at one end of the junction; a read error may be the cause. The V call is TRBV2, the J call TRBJ1-2, with D possibly matching TRBD1 (6 bases). Germline-derived CDR1 and CDR2 are SNHLY and FYNNEI. This CDR3 is 14 amino acids long. Here the CDR3 reads CASSEEWGARGCTF. In DNA, the CDR3 is TGTGCCAGCAGTGAAGAGTGGGGGGCGAGAGGCTGCACCTTC. Full variable domain (remainder filled in from reference TRBV2 and TRBJ1-2): EPEVTQTPSHQVTQMGQEVILRCVPISNHLYFYWYRQILGQKVEFLVSFYNNEISEKSEIFDDQFSVERPDGSNFTLKIRSTKLEDSAMYFCASSEEWGARGCTFGSGTRLTVV.

A note on this clonotype: This may come from a read error, since a much larger clone is one base off. The V gene is TRBV6-6, the J gene TRBJ2-5; D might be TRBD1 or TRBD2, each matching 6 bases. Germline V lookup: CDR1 MNHNY, CDR2 SVGAGI (reference sequence). V gave up 7 bases and J gave up 11 bases, with 23 bases separating them. CDR3 length: 14 amino acids. CDR3 sequence: CASIAGIQGGGQYF. In DNA form, the CDR3 reads TGTGCCAGCATCGCCGGGATACAGGGAGGAGGGCAGTACTTC.

This clonotype was counted between two and nine times. The gene calls are TRBV20-1 and TRBJ2-5; 9 nucleotides agree with TRBD2. Trimming took 4 bases from V and 0 from J; bases not matched to a gene: 12. Per the germline V gene, CDR1 is DFQATT and CDR2 is SNEGSKA (reference sequence). The CDR3 totals 17 residues. CDR3 in DNA: TGCAGTGCTAACGCACCGGGACTAGCCCGGTACCAAGAGACCCAGTACTTC. This encodes CSANAPGLARYQETQYF.

This clonotype was detected a few times. The chain couples TRBV20-1 to TRBJ2-1, with D perhaps given as TRBD1 or TRBD2 (5 bases each). This CDR3 comprises 16 residues. Trimming removed 0 bases at V and 0 bases at J, with 12 bases between. CDR1 DFQATT and CDR2 SNEGSKA come from the germline V gene (reference sequence). CDR3: CSARDWAGSSYNEQFF. Written as DNA, the CDR3 is TGCAGTGCTAGAGATTGGGCAGGGAGCTCCTACAATGAGCAGTTCTTC.

This clonotype came up a few times. V usage is TRBV7-2 and J usage is TRBJ2-1, with 13 bases aligning to TRBD2. The J segment lost 12 bases and the V segment lost 5 bases, leaving 10 bases of the junction unmatched. This CDR3 comprises 15 residues. Germline V gene sequence: CDR1 SGHTA, CDR2 FQGNSA. In DNA, the CDR3 is TGTGCCAGCAGCACTGGAGGGACTAGCGGGATCGGGCAGTTCTTC. Protein product: CASSTGGTSGIGQFF.

This clonotype has at least ten counts. At one end, the junction sequence differs from germline, possibly due to a read error. This sequence joins TRBV20-1 and TRBJ2-4; no clear D. The V gene's germline CDR1 is DFQATT and CDR2 SNEGSKA (reference sequence). The length of the CDR3 is 13 residues. This CDR3 reads CSAGESAKNIQYF. The CDR3 DNA is TGCAGTGCTGGAGAGTCAGCCAAAAACATTCAGTACTTC.

The rearrangement joins TRBV18 to TRBJ1-2; D is unresolved. Per germline, CDR1 KGHSH and CDR2 LQKENI. Trimming left V 4 bases short and J 9 bases short, with 24 bases between. CDR3 length equals 16 residues. The CDR3 nucleotides are TGTGCCAGCTCACAATCCCGGGAGACGACCCAAAACAGCTACACCTTC. This sequence encodes CASSQSRETTQNSYTF.

The count of this clonotype is one. The junction shows a germline mismatch at one end, possibly a read error. The chain couples TRBV6-4 to TRBJ2-1, with unresolved D. This CDR3 comprises 12 residues. Per the germline V gene, CDR1 is MRHNA and CDR2 is SNTAGT. The CDR3 DNA reads as TGTGCCAACAGTCAGAGCATGGGTGAGCAGTTCTTC. Its protein is CANSQSMGEQFF.

The sample holds many counts of this clonotype. CDR3 protein: CSARQVNTEAFF. CDR3 in DNA: TGCAGCGCACGACAGGTGAACACTGAAGCTTTCTTT. V gene TRBV29-1 combines with J gene TRBJ1-1, with D tentatively TRBD1 (6 bases). The V end lost 7 bases, the J end lost 0 bases, and 9 bases lay between the germline ends. The CDR3 loop spans 12 amino acids. Germline-derived CDR1 and CDR2 are SQVTM and ANQGSEA.

The chain joins TRBV5-1 to TRBJ2-7, with D perhaps TRBD1 (5 bases). V was clipped by 2 bases and J by 1 base, with 13 bases between them. The CDR3 sequence is 15 residues long. Germline V gives CDR1 SGHRS, CDR2 YFSETQ. The CDR3 sequence is CASSLSPQGSYEQYF. As DNA, the CDR3 is TGCGCCAGCAGCTTATCCCCGCAGGGATCCTACGAGCAGTACTTC.

The chain is built from TRBV28 and TRBJ2-1; 7 bases match TRBD2. CDR3 length: 15 amino acids. The trim removed 8 bases at V and 2 bases at J, leaving 9 bases unmatched. Germline assignment: CDR1 MDHEN and CDR2 SYDVKM. CDR3 amino acids: CASRPGRVAYNEQFF. The CDR3 DNA follows: TGTGCCAGCCGACCGGGGAGGGTGGCCTACAATGAGCAGTTCTTC.